Listed below are T cell receptor beta chains from one sample, sequenced in a study of shared clonotypes between healthy human individuals. This table comes from immunoSEQ multiplex PCR, and its TCRdb copy is limited to in-frame clones, with some not included. The profile shows about 490,000 clones, 79% of them singletons. What was sequenced was PBMCs. The receptors here all came from a woman aged 40-49 years in good health. Some clones in this sample may be carry-over from other donors' samples. CDR3s include the opening cysteine and the closing phenylalanine or tryptophan. A D gene is named only where the DNA matches it firmly. Only part of the rows carry a size: once, few, many, or a class if the clone is expanded.

j_call | clone_size | d_call | v_call | cdr3_aa | cdr3_nt
TRBJ2-4 | many | - | TRBV29-1 | CSVEDEGRVKNIQYF | TGCAGCGTTGAAGATGAGGGTAGGGTAAAAAACATTCAGTACTTC
TRBJ1-2 | - | - | TRBV27 | CASSLSGRGNTGYTF | TGTGCCAGCAGTTTATCGGGCAGGGGTAATACTGGCTACACCTTC
TRBJ1-3 | - | - | TRBV5-1 | CASSTDTDFGNTIYF | TGCGCCAGCAGCACCGACACAGACTTTGGAAACACCATATATTTT
TRBJ1-2 | once | - | TRBV6-5 | CASSYSPGLNLVGYTF | TGTGCCAGCAGTTATTCCCCCGGACTCAACCTGGTTGGCTACACCTTC
TRBJ1-5 | - | TRBD1 | TRBV18 | CASSRDRVYQPQHF | TGTGCCAGCTCTCGGGACAGGGTGTATCAGCCCCAGCATTTT
TRBJ2-2 | - | TRBD2 | TRBV7-6 | CASSSGLAGGFGELFF | TGTGCCAGCAGCTCGGGACTAGCGGGAGGATTCGGGGAGCTGTTTTTT
TRBJ2-7 | - | - | TRBV19 | CASSPLGSFEQYF | TGTGCCAGTAGTCCCTTGGGGTCCTTCGAGCAGTACTTC
TRBJ2-7 | - | TRBD1 | TRBV27 | CANTTGTYEQYF | TGTGCCAATACGACAGGGACCTACGAGCAGTACTTC
TRBJ2-7 | - | - | TRBV4-2 | CASSQEVTAYEQYF | TGTGCCAGCAGCCAAGAGGTCACCGCCTACGAGCAGTACTTC
TRBJ2-4 | - | - | TRBV9 | CASSVEGSSKNIQYF | TGTGCCAGCAGCGTAGAAGGTAGCTCAAAAAACATTCAGTACTTC
TRBJ2-7 | once | - | TRBV6-5 | CASRPDGQFGEQYF | TGTGCCAGCCGACCGGATGGACAGTTTGGCGAGCAGTACTTC
TRBJ1-1 | - | TRBD1 | TRBV7-2 | CASSLGTGYTEAFF | TGTGCCAGCAGCTTGGGGACAGGGTACACTGAAGCTTTCTTT
TRBJ2-2 | once | - | TRBV5-5 | CASSLAEGGELFF | TGTGCCAGCAGCTTGGCGGAAGGCGGGGAGCTGTTTTTT
TRBJ1-1 | - | - | TRBV2 | CASTRRSGVGIEAFF | TGTGCCAGCACCCGAAGGTCGGGGGTGGGAATCGAAGCTTTCTTT
TRBJ2-7 | - | TRBD2 | TRBV2 | CASSEALRTSGRAYEQYF | TGTGCCAGCAGTGAAGCGCTTCGGACTAGCGGGAGGGCCTACGAGCAGTACTTC
TRBJ1-1 | - | - | TRBV30 | CAWSMNMNTEAFF | TGTGCCTGGAGTATGAACATGAACACTGAAGCTTTCTTT
TRBJ1-3 | - | - | TRBV28 | CASSLIGVGNTIYF | TGTGCCAGCAGTTTAATAGGGGTTGGAAACACCATATATTTT
TRBJ2-2 | - | - | TRBV4-1 | CASSQEGRNTGELFF | TGCGCCAGCAGCCAAGAGGGCAGGAACACCGGGGAGCTGTTTTTT
TRBJ1-1 | once | TRBD1 | TRBV6-1 | CASKWTGEAFF | TGTGCCAGCAAGTGGACAGGTGAAGCTTTCTTT
TRBJ2-3 | - | TRBD1 | TRBV28 | CASSGGQGRTDTQYF | TGTGCCAGCAGTGGGGGACAGGGGCGCACAGATACGCAGTATTTT
TRBJ2-3 | - | TRBD2 | TRBV7-8 | CASSRLAGGVDTQYF | TGTGCCAGCAGTCGACTAGCGGGAGGGGTAGATACGCAGTATTTT
TRBJ2-3 | - | TRBD2 | TRBV28 | CASNRASGSTDTQYF | TGTGCCAGCAACCGGGCTAGCGGGAGCACAGATACGCAGTATTTT
TRBJ2-6 | - | - | TRBV5-1 | CASSLAGSSGANVLTF | TGCGCCAGCAGCTTGGCCGGGTCATCTGGGGCCAACGTCCTGACTTTC
TRBJ2-2 | few | TRBD1 | TRBV19 | CASSDRATTGELFF | TGTGCCAGCTCCGACAGGGCGACCACCGGGGAGCTGTTTTTT
TRBJ2-2 | few | - | TRBV30 | CAWKVLGNTGELFF | TGTGCCTGGAAGGTGCTAGGGAACACCGGGGAGCTGTTTTTT
TRBJ2-2 | - | TRBD2 | TRBV27 | CASSLLAGALNTGELFF | TGTGCCAGCAGTTTGCTAGCGGGGGCCCTGAACACCGGGGAGCTGTTTTTT
TRBJ1-2 | many | - | TRBV7-9 | CASSLLEYGYTF | TGTGCCAGCAGCTTATTAGAATATGGCTACACCTTC
TRBJ2-7 | few | - | TRBV15 | CATSTGPQARSYEQYF | TGTGCCACCAGCACCGGGCCGCAGGCCCGCTCCTACGAGCAGTACTTC
TRBJ2-6 | few | - | TRBV5-1 | CASSWGDTNSGANVLTF | TGCGCCAGCAGCTGGGGGGATACCAACTCTGGGGCCAACGTCCTGACTTTC
TRBJ2-1 | once | - | TRBV5-1 | CASSLGSGSRAQYNEQFF | TGCGCCAGCAGCTTGGGGTCGGGTTCTAGGGCCCAATACAATGAGCAGTTCTTC
TRBJ2-7 | - | TRBD1 | TRBV13 | CASSLVGTGGLNEQYF | TGTGCCAGCAGCTTAGTGGGGACAGGGGGCCTAAACGAGCAGTACTTC
TRBJ2-7 | - | TRBD1 | TRBV27 | CASSLGTAREQYF | TGTGCCAGCAGCCTCGGGACAGCGAGGGAGCAGTACTTC
TRBJ2-7 | - | - | TRBV7-8 | CASGKTGLPYEQYF | TGTGCCAGCGGCAAAACAGGGTTGCCCTACGAGCAGTACTTC
TRBJ2-7 | - | - | TRBV7-2 | CASTPDSDWFYEQYF | TGTGCCAGCACCCCGGATAGCGATTGGTTTTACGAGCAGTACTTC
TRBJ2-1 | - | - | TRBV11-2 | CASSLDLLTRGEEQFF | TGTGCCAGCAGCTTAGATCTCCTGACAAGAGGGGAAGAGCAGTTCTTC
TRBJ2-2 | - | - | TRBV5-1 | CASSYFAVAANTGELFF | TGCGCCAGCAGCTACTTCGCGGTAGCGGCGAACACCGGGGAGCTGTTTTTT
TRBJ2-2 | many | - | TRBV30 | CAWSVRVHGELFF | TGTGCCTGGAGTGTCAGGGTACACGGGGAGCTGTTTTTT
TRBJ2-7 | - | - | TRBV19 | CASSIQGFSYEQYF | TGTGCCAGTAGTATTCAGGGATTCTCCTACGAGCAGTACTTC
TRBJ1-2 | once | - | TRBV12-2 | CASRLGCGAARRGYGYTF | TGTGCAAGTCGCTTAGGGTGTGGGGCAGCCCGCAGGGGCTATGGCTACACCTTC